Sequencing of this TCR beta chain was carried out in a study of blood T cell repertoires in COVID-19. The method was immunoSEQ multiplex PCR; TCRdb's version includes in-frame clones alone and lacks a portion of them. The sample lists around 170,000 clones; around 83% were seen once. CDR1 and CDR2 (germline): SGHRS, YFSETQ. V gave up 4 bases and J gave up 0 bases; unmatched junction bases: 2. There are 15 residues in the CDR3. During active infection, Seattle patients enrolled and were then monitored through disease. The material sequenced was peripheral blood. The source of this sequence is a woman in her 70s with COVID-19, enrolled during active disease. The chain carries TRBV5-1 and TRBJ2-2; 8 bases map to TRBD1. In DNA, the CDR3 is TGCGCCAGCAGCGACAGGGGCGCGAACACCGGGGAGCTGTTTTTT. Its translation: CASSDRGANTGELFF.